This TCR beta chain came from a study of blood T cells in healthy people across ages. A remark on this clonotype: Its target is not known.

Study findings and constraints: Unknown donor CMV status possibly confounded expanded clonotype changes. Per-million-T-cell TCR beta diversity fell roughly linearly with age.

V lost 6 bases, J lost 0 bases, and 21 bases lay in between. The CDR3 sequence is 18 residues long. CDR1 MGHRA and CDR2 YSYEKL come from the germline V gene. Then a second PCR, running roughly 7 to 11 cycles, was carried out with a sample-barcoded 5' primer and a J-beta primer mix. Each cDNA molecule received a tag from a template-switch adaptor that had 12 random nucleotides. Each CDR3 protein gets one entry after TCRdb re-called the 5' RACE reads with MiXCR. This table has more than 600,000 distinct CDR3 sequences, 20% to 30% appearing once. These same data were also listed under a study on T cells of mothers and their children. Turning to that study: About six children, together with their three healthy Caucasian mothers, made up the donors.

This TCR was sampled from a boy younger than 18 in good health. Input material: blood. This chain joins TRBV4-1 and TRBJ2-1, with no clear D. This CDR3 is CASRFFIAVSSSYNEQFF. In DNA, the CDR3 is TGCGCCAGCAGATTCTTCATCGCGGTCTCGAGCTCCTACAATGAGCAGTTCTTC.